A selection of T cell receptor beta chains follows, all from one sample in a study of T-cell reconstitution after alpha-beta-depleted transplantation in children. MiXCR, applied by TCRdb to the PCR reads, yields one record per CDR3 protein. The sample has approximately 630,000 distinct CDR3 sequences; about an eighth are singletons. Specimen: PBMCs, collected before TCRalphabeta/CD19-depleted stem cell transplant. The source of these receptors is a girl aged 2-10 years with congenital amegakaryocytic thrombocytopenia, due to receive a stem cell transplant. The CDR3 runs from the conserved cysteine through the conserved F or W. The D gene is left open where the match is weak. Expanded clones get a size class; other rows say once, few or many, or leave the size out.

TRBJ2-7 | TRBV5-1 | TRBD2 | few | TGCGCCAGCGCCCTAGCGGGAGTCGAGCAGTACTTC | CASALAGVEQYF
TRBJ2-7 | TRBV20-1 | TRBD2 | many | TGCAGTGTCTCACTAGCGGGCGCTAACTACGAGCAGTACTTC | CSVSLAGANYEQYF
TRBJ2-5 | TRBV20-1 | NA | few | TGCAGTGCTAGACTCGTCCCGCAGCGGACACAAGAGACCCAGTACTTC | CSARLVPQRTQETQYF
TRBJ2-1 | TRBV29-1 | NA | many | TGCAGCGTTACAGGGAATGAGCAGTTCTTC | CSVTGNEQFF
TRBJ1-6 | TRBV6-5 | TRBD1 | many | TGTGCCAGCAGTTACTCTTTCGGACAGGGCGGTGGATCACCCCTCCACTTT | CASSYSFGQGGGSPLHF
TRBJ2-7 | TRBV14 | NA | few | TGTGCCAGCAGCGAGATACGGTTCTACGAGCAGTACTTC | CASSEIRFYEQYF
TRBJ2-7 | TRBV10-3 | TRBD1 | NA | TGTGCCATCAGTGCCAGGACAGGAGACTACGAGCAGTACTTC | CAISARTGDYEQYF
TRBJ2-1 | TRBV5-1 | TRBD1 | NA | TGCGCCAGCAGCGCCGGACAGGGTTTGTACTACAATGAGCAGTTCTTC | CASSAGQGLYYNEQFF
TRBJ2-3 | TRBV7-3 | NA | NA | TGTGCCAGCAGTACTGGGGGAGATACGCAGTATTTT | CASSTGGDTQYF
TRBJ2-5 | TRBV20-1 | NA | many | TGCAGTGCTAGATATGGGAAACAAGAGACCCAGTACTTC | CSARYGKQETQYF
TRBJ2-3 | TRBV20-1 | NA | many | TGCAGTGCTACGAACAGGGCGAAGAACACAGATACGCAGTATTTT | CSATNRAKNTDTQYF
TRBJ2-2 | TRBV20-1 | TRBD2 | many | TGCAGTGCGCCACGAAGCGGGAGTGACACCGGGGAGCTGTTTTTT | CSAPRSGSDTGELFF
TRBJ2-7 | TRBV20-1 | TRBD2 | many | TGCAGTGCTAGAGATTCCTCAACCGGGACTAGGACCTACGAGCAGTACTTC | CSARDSSTGTRTYEQYF
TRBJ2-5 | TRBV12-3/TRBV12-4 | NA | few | TGTGCCAGCAGTCGAAGACAGAAAGAGACCCAGTACTTC | CASSRRQKETQYF
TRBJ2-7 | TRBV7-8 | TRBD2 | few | TGTGCCAGCAGCCTCCAAGCGGGAGATTTCTACGAGCAGTACTTC | CASSLQAGDFYEQYF
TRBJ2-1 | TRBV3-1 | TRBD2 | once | TGTACCAGCAGCCACGGGACTAGCCTCGACAATGAGCAGTTCTTC | CTSSHGTSLDNEQFF
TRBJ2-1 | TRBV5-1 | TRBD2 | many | TGCGCCAGCAGCTTGGCAGCGGGACTAGCGGGTCACAGTTCCTACAATGAGCAGTTCTTC | CASSLAAGLAGHSSYNEQFF
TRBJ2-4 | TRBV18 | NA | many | TGTGCCAGCTCACCAGTGAGGGCCGTGGCCCCAAACATTCAGTACTTC | CASSPVRAVAPNIQYF
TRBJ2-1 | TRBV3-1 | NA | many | TGTGCCAGCAGCCAAACGACCGAGCAGTTCTTC | CASSQTTEQFF
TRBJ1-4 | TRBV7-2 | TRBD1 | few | TGTGCCAGCAGTCCCCAGGGACAGTATAATGAAAAACTGTTTTTT | CASSPQGQYNEKLFF
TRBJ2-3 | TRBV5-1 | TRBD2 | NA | TGCGCCAGCAGCACCCCGCTAGCGGGAGACGCAGATACGCAGTATTTT | CASSTPLAGDADTQYF
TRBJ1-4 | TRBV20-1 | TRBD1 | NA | TGCAGTGCTAGAGCCTTCTCCCGCTCCGGGACAGGGGGTGAAAAACTGTTTTTT | CSARAFSRSGTGGEKLFF
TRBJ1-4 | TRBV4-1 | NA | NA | TGCGCCAGCAGCCAGACTTCAACTAATGAAAAACTGTTTTTT | CASSQTSTNEKLFF
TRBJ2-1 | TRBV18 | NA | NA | TGTGCCAGCTCACCAAGGGATCCCCATGAGCAGTTCTTC | CASSPRDPHEQFF
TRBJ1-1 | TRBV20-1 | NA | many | TGCAGTGCCAGCCTGACAAGTAACACTGAAGCTTTCTTT | CSASLTSNTEAFF
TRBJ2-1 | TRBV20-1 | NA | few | TGCAGTGTTCCCTTCTTGGATGAGCAGTTCTTC | CSVPFLDEQFF
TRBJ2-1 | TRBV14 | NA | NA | TGTGCCAGCAGCCCGCGACTAGCCTACAATGAGCAGTTCTTC | CASSPRLAYNEQFF
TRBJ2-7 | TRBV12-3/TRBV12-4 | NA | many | TGTGCCAGCCAGGGGGGCCCTACGGGCGAGCAGTACTTC | CASQGGPTGEQYF
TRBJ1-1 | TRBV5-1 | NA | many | TGCGCCAGCAGCTTGATCGGGGGGGACGTTACTGAAGCTTTCTTT | CASSLIGGDVTEAFF
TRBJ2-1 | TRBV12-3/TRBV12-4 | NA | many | TGTGCCAGCAGTTGGGGGGAGTCCTACAATGAGCAGTTCTTC | CASSWGESYNEQFF
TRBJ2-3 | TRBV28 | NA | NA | TGTGCCAGCAGCCCGCCAACAGGGTCGGGCACAGATACGCAGTATTTT | CASSPPTGSGTDTQYF
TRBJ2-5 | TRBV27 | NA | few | TGTGCCAGCAGTTTGACATACCGCAAGACCCAGTACTTC | CASSLTYRKTQYF
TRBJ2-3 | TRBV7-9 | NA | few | TGTGCCAGCAGCTTAGGAAGCCAGCGGGTCACAGATACGCAGTATTTT | CASSLGSQRVTDTQYF
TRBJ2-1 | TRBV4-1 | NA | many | TGCGCCAGCAGCCAAGCGGGGAACTCCTACAATGAGCAGTTCTTC | CASSQAGNSYNEQFF
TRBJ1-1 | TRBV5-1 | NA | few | TGCGCCAGCAGCTTGGGTCTGGGAGACCCCGAAGCTTTCTTT | CASSLGLGDPEAFF
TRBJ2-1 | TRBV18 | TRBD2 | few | TGTGCCAGCTCACGAAAGCGGGAGTCGATCTACAATGAGCAGTTCTTC | CASSRKRESIYNEQFF
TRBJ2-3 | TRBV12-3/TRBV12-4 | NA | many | TGTGCCAGCAGTTTAATCTCTGCCCCAGATACGCAGTATTTT | CASSLISAPDTQYF
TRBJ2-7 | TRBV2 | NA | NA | TGTGCCAGCCTTGGACTAACTTCCTACGAGCAGTACTTC | CASLGLTSYEQYF
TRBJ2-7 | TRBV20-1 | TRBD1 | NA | TGCAGTGTTTTGGACAGGGTCGGGTCCTACGAGCAGTACTTC | CSVLDRVGSYEQYF
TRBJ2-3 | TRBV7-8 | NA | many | TGTGCCAGCAGCTTAGGGTTTGGCACAGATACGCAGTATTTT | CASSLGFGTDTQYF
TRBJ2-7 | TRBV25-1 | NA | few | TGTGCCAGCAGCGACGGTGGTGGGCAGTACTTC | CASSDGGGQYF
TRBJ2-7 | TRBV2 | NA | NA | TGTGCCAGCACCCCACGGCACTCCTACGAGCAGTACTTC | CASTPRHSYEQYF
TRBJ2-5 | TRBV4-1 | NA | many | TGCGCCAGCAGCTTGGGTCAAGGGCAGGGACAAGAGACCCAGTACTTC | CASSLGQGQGQETQYF
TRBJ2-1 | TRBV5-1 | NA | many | TGCGCCAGCAGCTTGATGACGGCGGATAGCTCCTACAATGAGCAGTTCTTC | CASSLMTADSSYNEQFF